The text below deals with one TCR beta chain. What this receptor recognizes is not known. The junction and the germline gene differ at one end; a read error may be behind it. The collaborating institutions used their own protocols to collect whole blood in K2EDTA tubes. For TCRbeta analysis, collaborators shipped samples in one of three forms: frozen whole blood, isolated PBMCs, or DNA extracted from either of those sample types. TCRbeta CDR3 regions were amplified from genomic DNA by means of the immunoSEQ Assay, a bias-controlled multiplex PCR. Processing in the source paper ran as follows. The number of nucleated cells in each sample was estimated by amplification of reference gene primers within the assay. Sequence reads were collapsed and filtered to measure the absolute abundance of every unique TCRbeta CDR3 rearrangement. For each sample, productive Simpson clonality was calculated by taking the square root of Simpson's diversity index across productive rearrangements. Imported from immuneACCESS, the table was reduced by TCRdb to in-frame sequences with V and J called. These copies leave out some clones; in studies compared against another copy, an unresolved V gene accounts for under half, and the cause of the remainder is not known. Clone size and V and J calls were adopted from that table, with D and trimming inferred from the DNA. The sample data list 150,000 or so clones, and 85% to 90% of these were observed just once. The ten top clones hold 2.3% of the sample.

The cysteine opens and the phenylalanine closes a CDR3 of 14 amino acids. Of all the DNA, just the CDR3 is kept, 42 bases in frame from base 1. Per the germline V gene, ENHRY is the CDR1 and SYGVKD is the CDR2. This record belongs to a study of blood T cell repertoires in COVID-19 (dated by TCRdb to 2020 to 2022). With regard to the full study: Collaborator samples came from the United States, Italy and Spain and covered acute and convalescent phases of COVID-19. Where HLA class I and class II types were available, the types were taken from metadata supplied by the sample provider, not from assay-based typing. The samples were drawn from the first 160 participants of the ongoing ImmuneRACE study and from 950 to 1,500 subjects provided by 6 global collaborators. Deeply sampled blood TCRbeta repertoires from subjects exposed to, actively infected with, or recovered from COVID-19 were included in the dataset. The prospective study material was composed of cDNA or gDNA derived from T cells, B-cell-depleted T cells, or PBMCs. A de-identified subject ID, COVID-19 status, age in years and sex were almost always included in the sample metadata. A freely available public database, intended as a resource for researchers studying the immune response to SARS-CoV-2, is where the repertoires were released.

Broad study findings and their caveats: How much clinical and demographic metadata was included differed by source and by participant, and the metadata was provided uncurated.

The TCR sequence derives from a human donor in a cohort sampled during active COVID-19. The rearranged chain carries TRBV10-3 and TRBJ1-6; TRBD1 is possibly the D segment (6 matching bases). The sequenced sample consisted of peripheral blood. The DNA reads as follows: TGTGCCATCAGTGAGTCGGGGGAGCGGGACGGGGGCGTCTTT. Its product reads: CAISESGERDGGVF.